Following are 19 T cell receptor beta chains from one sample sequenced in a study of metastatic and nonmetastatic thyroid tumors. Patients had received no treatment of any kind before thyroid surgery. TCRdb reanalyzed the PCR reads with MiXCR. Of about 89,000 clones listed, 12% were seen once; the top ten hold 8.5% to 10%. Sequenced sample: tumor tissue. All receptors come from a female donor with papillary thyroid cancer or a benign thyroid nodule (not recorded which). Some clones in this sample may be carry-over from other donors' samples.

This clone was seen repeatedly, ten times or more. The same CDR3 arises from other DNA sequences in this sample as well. CDR3 sequence: CASSLFGYEQYF. The CDR3 bases are TGTGCCAGCAGTTTATTCGGCTACGAGCAGTACTTC. The V and J genes are TRBV28 and TRBJ2-7; unclear D gene. CDR3 length: 12 residues. V dropped 1 base and J dropped 3 bases, with 4 bases sitting between them. Germline assignment: CDR1 MDHEN and CDR2 SYDVKM.

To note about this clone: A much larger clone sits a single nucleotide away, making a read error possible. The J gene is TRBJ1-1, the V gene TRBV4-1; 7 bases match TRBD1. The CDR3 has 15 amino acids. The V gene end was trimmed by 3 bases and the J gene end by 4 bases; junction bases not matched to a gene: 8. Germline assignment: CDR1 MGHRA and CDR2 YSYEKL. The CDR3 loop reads CASSHRDSEGTEAFF. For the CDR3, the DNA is TGCGCCAGCAGCCACAGGGACAGCGAAGGCACTGAAGCTTTCTTT.

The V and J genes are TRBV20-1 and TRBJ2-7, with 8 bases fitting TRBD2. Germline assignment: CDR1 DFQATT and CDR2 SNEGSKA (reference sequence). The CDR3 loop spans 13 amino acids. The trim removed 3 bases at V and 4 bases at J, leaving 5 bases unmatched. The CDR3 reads CSARKAGGYEQYF. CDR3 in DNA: TGCAGTGCTAGGAAGGCGGGGGGTTACGAGCAGTACTTC.

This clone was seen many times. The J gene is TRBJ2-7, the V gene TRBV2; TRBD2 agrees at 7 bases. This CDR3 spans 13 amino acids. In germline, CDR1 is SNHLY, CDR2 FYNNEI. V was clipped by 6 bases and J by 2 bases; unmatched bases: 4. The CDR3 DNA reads TGTGCCAGCAGAGCGGGAAAAACCTACGAGCAGTACTTC. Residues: CASRAGKTYEQYF.

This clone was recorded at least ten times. CDR3 loop: CASPFTANYGYTF. Here the CDR3 DNA reads TGTGCCAGTCCCTTTACAGCTAACTATGGCTACACCTTC. This chain links TRBV19 with TRBJ1-2; D not resolved. Germline V gene lookup returns CDR1 LNHDA and CDR2 SQIVND (reference sequence). Trimming pared 8 bases from V and 0 bases from J, leaving 10 bases between. CDR3 length: 13 residues. Full variable domain (remainder filled in from reference TRBV19 and TRBJ1-2): DGGITQSPKYLFRKEGQNVTLSCEQNLNHDAMYWYRQDPGQGLRLIYYSQIVNDFQKGDIAEGYSVSREKKESFPLTVTSAQKNPTAFYLCASPFTANYGYTFGSGTRLTVV.

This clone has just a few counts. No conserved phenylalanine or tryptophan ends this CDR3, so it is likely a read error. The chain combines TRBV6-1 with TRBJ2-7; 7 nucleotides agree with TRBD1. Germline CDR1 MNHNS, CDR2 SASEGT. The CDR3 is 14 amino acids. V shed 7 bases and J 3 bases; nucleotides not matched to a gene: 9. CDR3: CASIETDRVYEQYL. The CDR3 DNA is TGTGCCAGCATTGAGACCGACAGGGTCTACGAGCAGTACCTC.

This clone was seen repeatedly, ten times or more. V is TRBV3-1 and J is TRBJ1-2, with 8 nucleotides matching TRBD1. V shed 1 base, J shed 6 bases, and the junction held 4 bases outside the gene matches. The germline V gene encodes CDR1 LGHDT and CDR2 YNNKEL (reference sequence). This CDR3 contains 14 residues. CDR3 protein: CASSQVRGPNGYTF. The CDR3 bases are TGTGCCAGCAGCCAAGTCAGGGGGCCCAATGGCTACACCTTC.

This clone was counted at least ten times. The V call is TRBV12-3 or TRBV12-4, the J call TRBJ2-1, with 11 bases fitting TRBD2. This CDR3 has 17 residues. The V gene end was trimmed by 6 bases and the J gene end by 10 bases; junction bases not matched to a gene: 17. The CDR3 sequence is CASSLGATSGDVREQFF. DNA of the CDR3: TGTGCCAGCAGCCTTGGAGCGACTAGCGGGGATGTGAGGGAGCAGTTCTTC.

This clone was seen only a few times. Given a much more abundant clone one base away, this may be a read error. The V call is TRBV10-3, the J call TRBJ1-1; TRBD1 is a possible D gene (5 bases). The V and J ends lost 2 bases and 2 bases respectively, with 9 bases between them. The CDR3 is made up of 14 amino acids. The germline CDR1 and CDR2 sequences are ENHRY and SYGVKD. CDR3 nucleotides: TGTGCCATCAGTGAGGACAGTGGTAACACTGAAGCTTTCTTT. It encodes CAISEDSGNTEAFF.

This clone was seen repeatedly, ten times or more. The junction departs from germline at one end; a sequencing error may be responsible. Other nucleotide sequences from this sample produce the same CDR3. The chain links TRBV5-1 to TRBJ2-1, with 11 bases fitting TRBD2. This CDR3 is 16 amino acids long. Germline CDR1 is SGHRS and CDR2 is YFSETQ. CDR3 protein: CASSWVAGGVNNGQFF. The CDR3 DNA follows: TGCGCCAGCAGCTGGGTAGCGGGAGGGGTCAACAATGGGCAGTTCTTC.

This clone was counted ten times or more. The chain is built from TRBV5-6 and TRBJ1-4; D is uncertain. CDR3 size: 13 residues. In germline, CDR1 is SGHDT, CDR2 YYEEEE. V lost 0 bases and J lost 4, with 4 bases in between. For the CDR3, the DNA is TGTGCCAGCAGCTTGGGTCGTAATGAAAAACTGTTTTTT. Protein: CASSLGRNEKLFF.

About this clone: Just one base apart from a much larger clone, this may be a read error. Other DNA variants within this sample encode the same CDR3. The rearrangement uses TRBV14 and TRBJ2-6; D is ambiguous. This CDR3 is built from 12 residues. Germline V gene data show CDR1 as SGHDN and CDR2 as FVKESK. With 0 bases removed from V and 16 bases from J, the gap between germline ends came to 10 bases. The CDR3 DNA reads TGTGCCAGCAGCCAAGAAGGTATTTCACTGACTTTC. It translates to CASSQEGISLTF.

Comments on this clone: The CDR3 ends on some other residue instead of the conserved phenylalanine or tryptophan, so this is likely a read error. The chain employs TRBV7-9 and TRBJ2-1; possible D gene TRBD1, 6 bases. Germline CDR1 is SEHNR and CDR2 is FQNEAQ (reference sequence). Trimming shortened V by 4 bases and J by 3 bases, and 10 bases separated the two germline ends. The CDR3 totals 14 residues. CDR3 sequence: CASSSGVDYNEQFL. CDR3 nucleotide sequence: TGTGCCAGCAGCTCAGGGGTAGACTACAATGAGCAGTTCCTC.

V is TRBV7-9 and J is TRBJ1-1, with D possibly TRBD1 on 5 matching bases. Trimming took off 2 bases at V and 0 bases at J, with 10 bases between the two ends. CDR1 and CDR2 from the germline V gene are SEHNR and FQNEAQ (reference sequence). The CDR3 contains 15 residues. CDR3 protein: CASSLLGALNTEAFF. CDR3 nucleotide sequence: TGTGCCAGCAGCTTACTAGGGGCTCTGAACACTGAAGCTTTCTTT.

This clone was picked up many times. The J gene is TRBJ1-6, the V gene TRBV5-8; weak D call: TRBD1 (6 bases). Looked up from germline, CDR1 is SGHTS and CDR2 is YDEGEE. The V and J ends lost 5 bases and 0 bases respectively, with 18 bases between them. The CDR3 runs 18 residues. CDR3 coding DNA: TGTGCCAGCAGTTTCGGGGGGCTGGGAAGCTCCTATAATTCACCCCTCCACTTT. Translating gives CASSFGGLGSSYNSPLHF.

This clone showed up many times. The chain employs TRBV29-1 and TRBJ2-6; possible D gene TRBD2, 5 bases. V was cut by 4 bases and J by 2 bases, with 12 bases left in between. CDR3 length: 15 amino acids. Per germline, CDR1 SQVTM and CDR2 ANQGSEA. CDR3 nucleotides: TGCAGCGTTGGGCAGAGGGATACTGGGGCCAACGTCCTGACTTTC. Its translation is CSVGQRDTGANVLTF.

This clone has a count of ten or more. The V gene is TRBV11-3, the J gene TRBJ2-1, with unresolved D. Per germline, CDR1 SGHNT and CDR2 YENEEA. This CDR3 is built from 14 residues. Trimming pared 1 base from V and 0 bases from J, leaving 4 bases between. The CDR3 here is CASSLGGSYNEQFF. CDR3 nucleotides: TGTGCCAGCAGCTTAGGGGGCTCCTACAATGAGCAGTTCTTC.

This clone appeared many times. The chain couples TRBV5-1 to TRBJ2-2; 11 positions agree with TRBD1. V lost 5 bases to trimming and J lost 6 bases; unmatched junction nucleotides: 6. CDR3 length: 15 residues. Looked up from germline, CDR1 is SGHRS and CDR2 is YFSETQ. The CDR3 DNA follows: TGCGCCAGCAGTCCCGGGACAGGGGGTGCCGGGGAGCTGTTTTTT. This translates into CASSPGTGGAGELFF.

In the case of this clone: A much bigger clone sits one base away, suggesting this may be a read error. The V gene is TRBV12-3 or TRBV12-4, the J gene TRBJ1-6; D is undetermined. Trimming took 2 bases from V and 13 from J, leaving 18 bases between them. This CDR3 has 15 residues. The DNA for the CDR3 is TGTGCCAGCAGTTTATGCGGGAGCACCTCAGCTCCCCTCCACTTT. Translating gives CASSLCGSTSAPLHF.